A single sample is the source of the 6 T cell receptor beta chains below, sequenced in a study of technical replicates of blood from a handful of donors. Sequencing used immunoSEQ multiplex PCR; TCRdb keeps in-frame clones, though not all of them. The table has around 84,000 clones, roughly 98% seen once. The sequencing input was T cells isolated from PBMCs. The source is a human donor in good health.

The chain joins TRBV7-2 to TRBJ2-1; 7 positions match TRBD2. Germline values: CDR1 SGHTA, CDR2 FQGNSA. With 2 bases clipped from V and 7 bases from J, the junction kept 11 bases outside the gene matches. The length of the CDR3 is 16 residues. The CDR3 DNA reads TGTGCCAGCAGCTTACGTTTAGGAGGACTAGGGAATGAGCAGTTCTTC. The encoded protein is CASSLRLGGLGNEQFF.

This chain joins TRBV29-1 and TRBJ1-1; possible D gene TRBD1, 5 bases. V lost 0 bases, J lost 7 bases, and 9 bases lay in between. Germline V gives CDR1 SQVTM, CDR2 ANQGSEA. This CDR3 region has 12 residues. The CDR3 bases are TGCAGCGTTGAAGAACAGGAGAATGAAGCTTTCTTT. Translating gives CSVEEQENEAFF.

V usage is TRBV4-1 and J usage is TRBJ2-7; 7 bases are a match to TRBD2. Germline-derived CDR1 and CDR2 are MGHRA and YSYEKL. CDR3 length equals 17 residues. V gave up 1 base and J gave up 1 base; unmatched junction bases: 10. The CDR3 region has the DNA TGCGCCAGCAGCCAAGGTTCGCTTGAGCGGGGATCCTACGAGCAGTACTTC. Its protein product is CASSQGSLERGSYEQYF.

The chain employs TRBV6-1 and TRBJ1-2, with D uncertain. The germline V and J ends were trimmed by 8 bases and 4 bases, with 14 bases remaining between them. CDR3 length: 13 amino acids. Germline CDR1 is MNHNS and CDR2 is SASEGT. CDR3 nucleotide sequence: TGTGCCAGCCCGACTCCGGCTGGCTATGGCTACACCTTC. It encodes CASPTPAGYGYTF.

The chain couples TRBV4-1 to TRBJ2-7; possibly TRBD1 for D (5 bases). The CDR3 is made up of 16 amino acids. Between the trimmed V and J ends, which lost 0 bases and 3 bases, there was a span of 15 bases. CDR1 and CDR2 from the germline V gene are MGHRA and YSYEKL. The CDR3 region is CASSQDQGRTDYEQYF. The CDR3 DNA is TGCGCCAGCAGCCAAGATCAGGGCCGTACCGACTACGAGCAGTACTTC.

The rearrangement links TRBV7-9 to TRBJ2-7, with 10 bases lining up with TRBD2. V trimming: 7 bases; J trimming: 6 bases; junction bases outside the gene matches: 9. CDR1 is SEHNR and CDR2 is FQNEAQ in the germline V gene (reference sequence). The CDR3 totals 14 residues. The CDR3 loop is CASNPLAGPSEQYF. As DNA, the CDR3 is TGTGCCAGCAACCCACTAGCGGGACCATCCGAGCAGTACTTC.